A selection of T cell receptor beta chains follows, all from one sample in a study of CD8+CD57+ T cells in acquired aplastic anemia. Using its own MiXCR run on the reads, TCRdb lists one record per CDR3 protein. The top ten hold almost 8.5% of the sample, which has 130,000 or so distinct CDR3 sequences, 35% to 50% seen once. The specimen was sorted CD4+, CD8+, or CD8+CD57+ T cells (not recorded which) from PBMCs. These receptors originate from a human donor in good health, serving as a control. CDR3s include the opening cysteine and the closing phenylalanine or tryptophan. The D gene is left open where the match is weak.

d_call,v_call,j_call,cdr3_aa
NA,TRBV5-6,TRBJ2-1,CASSLGDGYNEQFF
NA,TRBV4-1,TRBJ2-5,CASSHLGETQYF
TRBD2,TRBV20-1,TRBJ2-5,CSARDGTSLQETQYF
NA,TRBV29-1,TRBJ1-6,CSGSRDLHSPLHF
TRBD1,TRBV20-1,TRBJ1-2,CSARSPQGVVGGYTF
NA,TRBV7-9,TRBJ1-2,CASSAGSLGGYTF
TRBD1,TRBV6-1,TRBJ1-1,CASSGQGNGPNTEAFF
NA,TRBV29-1,TRBJ1-1,CSVGQGNTEASF
NA,TRBV20-1,TRBJ1-3,CSAKDTWTAGNTIYF
NA,TRBV7-2,TRBJ1-2,CASSQPYNYGYTF